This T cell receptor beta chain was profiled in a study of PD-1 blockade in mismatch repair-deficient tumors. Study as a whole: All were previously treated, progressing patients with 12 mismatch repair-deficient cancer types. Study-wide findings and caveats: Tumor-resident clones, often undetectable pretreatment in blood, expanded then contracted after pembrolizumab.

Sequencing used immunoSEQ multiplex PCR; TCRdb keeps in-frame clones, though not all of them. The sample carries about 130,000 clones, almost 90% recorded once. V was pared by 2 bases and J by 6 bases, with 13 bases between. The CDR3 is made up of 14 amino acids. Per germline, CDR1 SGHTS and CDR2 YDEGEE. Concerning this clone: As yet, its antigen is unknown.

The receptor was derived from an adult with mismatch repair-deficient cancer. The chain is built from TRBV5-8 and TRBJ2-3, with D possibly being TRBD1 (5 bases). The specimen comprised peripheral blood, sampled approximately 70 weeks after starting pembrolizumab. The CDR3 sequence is CASSLTQGTDTQYF. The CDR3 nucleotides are TGTGCCAGCAGCTTAACCCAGGGAACGGATACGCAGTATTTT.